In this sample, the clone carrying this TCR beta chain turned up a few times. Its antigen is still unknown. MiXCR, applied by TCRdb to the reads, yields one record per CDR3 protein. The sample records around 530,000 distinct CDR3 sequences, about 26% being singletons. The source of the sample is a study of T cell repertoires in cytomegalovirus infection. On the study more broadly: Public TCR beta signatures marked donors with CMV infection and the matching HLA. Study outcomes and limitations: Pooled public TCR beta family frequency picked out CMV carriers with the relevant HLA. CMV-specific TCR beta clonotypes restricted by HLA-C dominated the ex vivo response.

The CDR3 consists of 19 residues. Germline lookup yields CDR1 SGHTA and CDR2 FQGNSA. V lost 5 bases and J lost 1; bases outside the gene matches: 12. The TCR originated in a human donor in good health (CMV status not recorded). Some clones in this sample may be carry-over from other donors' samples. Specimen: PBMCs. The chain carries TRBV7-2 and TRBJ2-3, with TRBD2 matching over 13 bases. This chain's CDR3 is CASSPNGLAGAGGTDTQYF. DNA of the CDR3: TGTGCCAGCAGCCCTAACGGACTAGCGGGAGCGGGGGGCACAGATACGCAGTATTTT.